This is a list of T cell receptor beta chains from one sample in a study of T cells in Graves' hyperthyroidism and ophthalmopathy. TCRdb re-analysed the multiplex PCR reads in MiXCR, keeping a single row per CDR3 protein. The top ten clones hold 32% of a sample with 350,000 to 400,000 distinct CDR3 sequences, about 15% of them seen once. The sample was blood. These receptors all stem from a woman under 40 with Graves' hyperthyroidism. CDR3s include the opening cysteine and the closing phenylalanine or tryptophan. The D gene is left open where the match is weak. Some rows mark clone size as missing; the rest say once, few, many or name a class of expanded clone.

j_gene,v_gene,d_gene,abundance,CDR3aa,CDR3nt
TRBJ2-1,TRBV4-1,TRBD2,.,CASSQATSGYNEQFF,TGCGCCAGCAGCCAAGCGACTAGCGGCTACAATGAGCAGTTCTTC
TRBJ1-4,TRBV11-2,.,few,CASSLDGEEGRSEKLFF,TGTGCCAGCAGCTTAGATGGGGAGGAGGGTAGGAGCGAAAAACTGTTTTTT
TRBJ2-7,TRBV6-8,.,few,CASSNDKAGYEQYF,TGTGCCAGCAGTAACGACAAAGCGGGCTACGAGCAGTACTTC
TRBJ2-1,TRBV25-1,TRBD2,few,CASSEPGLAALKEQFF,TGTGCCAGCAGTGAACCCGGACTAGCCGCCCTTAAAGAGCAGTTCTTC
TRBJ1-3,TRBV11-1,TRBD1,many,CASSRTGVESGNTIYF,TGTGCCAGCAGCCGGACAGGGGTCGAATCTGGAAACACCATATATTTT
TRBJ2-5,TRBV2,TRBD2,.,CASSEGRERTQYF,TGTGCCAGCAGTGAAGGGCGGGAGAGGACCCAGTACTTC
TRBJ1-6,TRBV2,.,.,CASREDGQNSPLHF,TGTGCCAGCAGAGAGGACGGACAGAATTCACCCCTCCACTTT
TRBJ1-6,TRBV18,.,many,CASSGQTSSYNSPLHF,TGTGCCAGCTCTGGGCAGACGAGCTCCTATAATTCACCCCTCCACTTT
TRBJ2-1,TRBV20-1,TRBD2,.,CSAREASGPYNEQFF,TGCAGTGCTAGAGAGGCTAGCGGACCTTACAATGAGCAGTTCTTC
TRBJ2-7,TRBV6-1,.,.,CASSEAKEQYF,TGTGCCAGCAGTGAAGCGAAGGAGCAGTACTTC